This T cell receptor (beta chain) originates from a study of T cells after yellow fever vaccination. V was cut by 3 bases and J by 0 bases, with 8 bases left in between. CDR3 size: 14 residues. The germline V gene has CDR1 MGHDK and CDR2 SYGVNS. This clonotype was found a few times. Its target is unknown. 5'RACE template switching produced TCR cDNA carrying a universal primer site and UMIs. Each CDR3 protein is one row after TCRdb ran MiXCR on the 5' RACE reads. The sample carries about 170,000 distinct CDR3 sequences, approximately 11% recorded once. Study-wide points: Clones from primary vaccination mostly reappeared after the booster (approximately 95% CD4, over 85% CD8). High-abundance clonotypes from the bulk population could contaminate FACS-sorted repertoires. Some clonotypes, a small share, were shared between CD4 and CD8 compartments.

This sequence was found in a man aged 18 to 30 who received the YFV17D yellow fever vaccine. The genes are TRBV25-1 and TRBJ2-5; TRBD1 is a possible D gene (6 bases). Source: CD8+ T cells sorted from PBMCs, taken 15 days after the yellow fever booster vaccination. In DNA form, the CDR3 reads TGTGCCAGCAGTGACCCAGGGGACCAAGAGACCCAGTACTTC. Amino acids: CASSDPGDQETQYF.